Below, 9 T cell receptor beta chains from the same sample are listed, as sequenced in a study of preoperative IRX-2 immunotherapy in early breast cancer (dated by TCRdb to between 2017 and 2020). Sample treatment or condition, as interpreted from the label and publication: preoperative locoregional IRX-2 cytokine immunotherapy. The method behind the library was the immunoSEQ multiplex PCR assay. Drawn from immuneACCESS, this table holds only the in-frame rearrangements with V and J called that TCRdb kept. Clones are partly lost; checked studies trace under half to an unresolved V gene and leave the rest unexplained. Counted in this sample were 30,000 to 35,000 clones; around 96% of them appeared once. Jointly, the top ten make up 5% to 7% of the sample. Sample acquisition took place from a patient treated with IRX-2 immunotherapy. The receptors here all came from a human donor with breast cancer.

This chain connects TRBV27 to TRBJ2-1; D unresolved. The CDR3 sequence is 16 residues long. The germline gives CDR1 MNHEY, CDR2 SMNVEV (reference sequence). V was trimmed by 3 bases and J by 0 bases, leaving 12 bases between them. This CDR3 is CASSFMAMSSYNEQFF. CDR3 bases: TGTGCCAGCAGTTTTATGGCGATGAGCTCCTACAATGAGCAGTTCTTC.

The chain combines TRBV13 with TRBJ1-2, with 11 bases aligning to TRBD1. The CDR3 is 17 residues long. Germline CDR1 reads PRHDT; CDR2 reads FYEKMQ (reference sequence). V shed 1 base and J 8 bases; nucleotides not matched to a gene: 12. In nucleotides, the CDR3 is TGTGCCAGCAGCTTAGTAGTGGACAGGGGGCGCGCGGACGGCTACACCTTC. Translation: CASSLVVDRGRADGYTF.

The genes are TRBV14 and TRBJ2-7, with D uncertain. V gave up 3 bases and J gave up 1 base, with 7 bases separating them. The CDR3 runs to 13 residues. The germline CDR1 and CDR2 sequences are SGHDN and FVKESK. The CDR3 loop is CASSHFESYEQYF. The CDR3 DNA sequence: TGTGCCAGCAGCCATTTCGAGTCCTACGAGCAGTACTTC.

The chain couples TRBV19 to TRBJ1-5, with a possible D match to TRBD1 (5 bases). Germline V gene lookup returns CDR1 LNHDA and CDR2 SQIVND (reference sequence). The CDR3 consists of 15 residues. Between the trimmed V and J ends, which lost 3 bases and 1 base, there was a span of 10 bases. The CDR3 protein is CASSMSGLSNQPQHF. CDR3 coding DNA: TGTGCCAGTAGTATGTCGGGGCTCAGCAATCAGCCCCAGCATTTT.

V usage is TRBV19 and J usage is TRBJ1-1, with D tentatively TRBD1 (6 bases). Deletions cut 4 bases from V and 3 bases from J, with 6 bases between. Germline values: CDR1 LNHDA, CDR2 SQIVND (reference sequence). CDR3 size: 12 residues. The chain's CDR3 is CASSNRDTEAFF. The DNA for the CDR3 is TGTGCCAGTAGTAACAGGGACACTGAAGCTTTCTTT. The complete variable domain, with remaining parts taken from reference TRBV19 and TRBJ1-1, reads DGGITQSPKYLFRKEGQNVTLSCEQNLNHDAMYWYRQDPGQGLRLIYYSQIVNDFQKGDIAEGYSVSREKKESFPLTVTSAQKNPTAFYLCASSNRDTEAFFGQGTRLTVV.

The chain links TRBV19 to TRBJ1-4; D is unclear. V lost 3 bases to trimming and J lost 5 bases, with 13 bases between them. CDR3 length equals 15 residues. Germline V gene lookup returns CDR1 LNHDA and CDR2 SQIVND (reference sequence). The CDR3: CASSMGRELNEKLFF. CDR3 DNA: TGTGCCAGTAGTATGGGAAGGGAATTGAATGAAAAACTGTTTTTT.

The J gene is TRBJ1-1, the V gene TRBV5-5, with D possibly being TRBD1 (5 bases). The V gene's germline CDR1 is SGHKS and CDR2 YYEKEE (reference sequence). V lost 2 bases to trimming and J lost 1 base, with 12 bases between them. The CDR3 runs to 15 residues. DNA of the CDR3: TGTGCCAGCAGCTTTGGCTCCGGGACGAACACTGAAGCTTTCTTT. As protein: CASSFGSGTNTEAFF.

The CDR3: CASSSGLAGSFSSYNEQFF. The CDR3, as DNA: TGCGCCAGCAGCTCGGGACTAGCGGGATCGTTTAGCTCCTACAATGAGCAGTTCTTC. V gene TRBV5-1 combines with J gene TRBJ2-1, with 13 bases fitting TRBD2. CDR3 size: 19 residues. Germline CDR1 reads SGHRS; CDR2 reads YFSETQ. Trimming removed 3 bases from V and 0 bases from J; junction bases left unmatched: 9.

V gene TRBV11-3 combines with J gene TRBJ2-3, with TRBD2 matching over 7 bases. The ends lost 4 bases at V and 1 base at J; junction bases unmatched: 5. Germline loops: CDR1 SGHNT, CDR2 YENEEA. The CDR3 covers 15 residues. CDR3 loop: CASSSGLVGTDTQYF. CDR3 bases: TGTGCCAGCAGCTCTGGACTAGTCGGCACAGATACGCAGTATTTT.